These 26 T cell receptor beta chains came from one sample sequenced in a study of glioma-infiltrating T cells. Using RNA template, CDR3s of TCR alpha and beta were amplified with iRepertoire arm-PCR. TCRdb itself ran the multiplex PCR reads through MiXCR, one entry per CDR3 protein. The sample has around 190,000 distinct CDR3 sequences, more than 35% seen once. Sequencing used glioma tissue, nonneoplastic brain tissue, or PBMCs (not recorded which). The receptors derive from a human donor with low-grade glioma or glioblastoma, undergoing nonglioma brain surgery, or in good health (not recorded which).

With regard to this clonotype: The junction differs from germline at one of its ends, possibly a read error. The chain links TRBV14 to TRBJ1-3; unclear D gene. Germline V gives CDR1 SGHDN, CDR2 FVKESK. The CDR3 totals 16 residues. CDR3 sequence: CARSQDRSYSGNTIYF. DNA of the CDR3: TGTGCCAGAAGCCAAGATAGATCGTACTCTGGAAACACCATATATTTT.

The chain is built from TRBV19 and TRBJ1-5, with TRBD1 identical over 7 bases. V gave up 5 bases and J gave up 6 bases; unmatched junction bases: 7. Germline V gene data show CDR1 as LNHDA and CDR2 as SQIVND (reference sequence). The CDR3 runs 14 residues. Here the CDR3 reads CASSLGQVCQPQHF. The CDR3 bases are TGTGCCAGTAGTTTAGGACAGGTATGTCAGCCCCAGCATTTT.

This clonotype showed up many times. The chain uses TRBV6-1 and TRBJ1-2, with D tentatively TRBD1 (5 bases). V was pared by 0 bases and J by 2 bases, with 10 bases between. Germline CDR1 and CDR2: MNHNS and SASEGT. The CDR3 length is 15 residues. The CDR3: CASSEAYGGNYGYTF. The CDR3 DNA follows: TGTGCCAGCAGTGAAGCGTACGGGGGAAACTATGGCTACACCTTC.

V and J are TRBV2 and TRBJ2-7; D unclear. V was cut by 6 bases and J by 2 bases, with 11 bases left in between. This CDR3 is built from 13 residues. Germline V lookup: CDR1 SNHLY, CDR2 FYNNEI. CDR3 nucleotides: TGTGCCAGCAGAAAGGGTGTGACCTACGAGCAGTACTTC. Translating gives CASRKGVTYEQYF. The entire variable domain, with the rest obtained from reference TRBV2 and TRBJ2-7, is as follows: EPEVTQTPSHQVTQMGQEVILRCVPISNHLYFYWYRQILGQKVEFLVSFYNNEISEKSEIFDDQFSVERPDGSNFTLKIRSTKLEDSAMYFCASRKGVTYEQYFGPGTRLTVT.

Points on this clonotype: Given a much more abundant clone one base away, this may be a read error. The rearrangement joins TRBV20-1 to TRBJ2-1, with TRBD2 as a possible D gene (5 bases). Germline CDR1 DFQATT, CDR2 SNEGSKA (reference sequence). Trimming took 7 bases from V and 5 from J, leaving 24 bases between them. The CDR3 has 16 amino acids. This CDR3 is CSVARYRDTSHNEQFF. The DNA for the CDR3 is TGCAGTGTTGCTAGGTATCGGGATACCTCTCACAATGAGCAGTTCTTC.

A note on this clonotype: At one end, the junction sequence differs from germline, possibly due to a read error. The rearrangement uses TRBV15 and TRBJ1-1; D call uncertain. Looked up from germline, CDR1 is LNHNV and CDR2 is YYDKDF (reference sequence). The CDR3 spans 15 residues. The CDR3 loop is CATSPSGRVVTEALF. As DNA, the CDR3 is TGTGCCACAAGCCCCAGTGGGAGGGTTGTCACTGAAGCTCTCTTT.

A note on this clonotype: A read error is possible here, since a much larger clone lies one base away. J is TRBJ2-1 and V is TRBV20-1, with TRBD2 as a possible D gene (6 bases). In germline, CDR1 is DFQATT, CDR2 SNEGSKA (reference sequence). The CDR3 covers 15 residues. CDR3 protein: CSAGPGASRAGEKFF. CDR3 DNA: TGCAGTGCGGGACCGGGAGCCAGCCGGGCCGGTGAGAAGTTCTTC.

Of note for this clonotype: An end of the junction does not agree with germline; a read error may underlie this. The chain carries TRBV5-5 and TRBJ1-6; perhaps TRBD1 as D (5 bases). The CDR3 contains 14 residues. Germline CDR1 is SGHKS and CDR2 is YYEKEE (reference sequence). The CDR3 DNA sequence: TGTGCCAGCAAGCGGGGGGGGAATAATTCAACCCTCCACTTT. Protein product: CASKRGGNNSTLHF.

The rearrangement uses TRBV9 and TRBJ1-5; 10 nucleotides line up with TRBD1. The CDR3 spans 17 residues. The ends lost 4 bases at V and 1 base at J; junction bases unmatched: 8. Germline values: CDR1 SGDLS, CDR2 YYNGEE. The CDR3 loop is CASSPGTGERSNQPQHF. DNA of the CDR3: TGTGCCAGCAGCCCCGGGACAGGGGAGAGAAGCAATCAGCCCCAGCATTTT.

At least ten counts were recorded for this clonotype. This chain connects TRBV7-9 to TRBJ2-5, with D tentatively TRBD1 or TRBD2 (6 bases each). Germline V gene data show CDR1 as SEHNR and CDR2 as FQNEAQ (reference sequence). V lost 5 bases and J lost 4, with 11 bases in between. The CDR3 is 13 residues long. As DNA, the CDR3 is TGTGCCAGCAGCGAGGGGGGAGTAGAGACCCAGTACTTC. It encodes CASSEGGVETQYF.

This clonotype was seen a few times. This may stem from a read error, because a much larger clone lies one nucleotide away. The chain couples TRBV25-1 to TRBJ1-2, with D possibly TRBD1 on 6 matching bases. The V end was cut by 6 bases, the J end by 3 bases, with 11 bases between. Germline assignment: CDR1 MGHDK and CDR2 SYGVNS. The CDR3 length is 13 residues. The CDR3 loop is CASSLTGYYGYTF. CDR3 coding DNA: TGTGCCAGCAGCCTCACAGGGTACTATGGCTACACCTTC.

Concerning this clonotype: This sequence may be a read error, since a much larger clone differs from it by one base. The chain couples TRBV29-1 to TRBJ2-5; D gene uncertain. Germline CDR1 and CDR2: SQVTM and ANQGSEA. The CDR3 sequence is 10 residues long. CDR3 coding DNA: TGCACCGTTGGGGAAGAGACCCAGTACTTC. Its translation is CTVGEETQYF.

CDR3 sequence (DNA): TGTGCCAGTAGTTGGCAGACCAAAGAGACCCAGTACTTC. Translation gives CASSWQTKETQYF. J is TRBJ2-5 and V is TRBV19; D gene uncertain. CDR3 size: 13 residues. Trimming removed 5 bases from V and 3 bases from J, with 10 bases in between. The germline CDR1 and CDR2 sequences are LNHDA and SQIVND (reference sequence).

This clonotype appeared a single time. The chain combines TRBV7-9 with TRBJ2-7; possible D gene TRBD2, 5 bases. The germline V gene encodes CDR1 SEHNR and CDR2 FQNEAQ (reference sequence). V lost 9 bases and J lost 3, with 15 bases in between. The CDR3 covers 13 residues. The CDR3 here is CARARESDYEQYF. DNA of the CDR3: TGTGCCAGAGCGAGGGAGAGTGACTACGAGCAGTACTTC.

On this clonotype itself: This clone may be a read error of a much larger clone one base away. The rearrangement links TRBV7-2 to TRBJ2-7; D not certain. CDR3 size: 13 residues. V lost 2 bases, J lost 3 bases, and 8 bases lay in between. CDR1 is SGHTA and CDR2 is FQGNSA in the germline V gene. CDR3 bases: TGTGCCAGCAGCTTAAGGTTGGTCTACGAGCAGTACTTC. Translation: CASSLRLVYEQYF.

For this clonotype: One junction end disagrees with the germline gene, perhaps due to a read error. The V gene is TRBV6-1, the J gene TRBJ1-6; D is ambiguous. Germline lookup yields CDR1 MNHNS and CDR2 SASEGT. This CDR3 has 13 residues. CDR3 sequence: CASSPTLNPPLHF. In DNA form, the CDR3 reads TGTGCCAGCAGTCCCACACTTAATCCACCCCTCCACTTT.

This clonotype was observed a single time. A much larger clone lies a single base off, so this may be a read error. The rearrangement joins TRBV20-1 to TRBJ2-3, with 10 positions matching TRBD1. V lost 5 bases to trimming and J lost 5 bases; unmatched junction nucleotides: 7. The CDR3 totals 14 residues. Germline V lookup: CDR1 DFQATT, CDR2 SNEGSKA (reference sequence). In DNA form, the CDR3 reads TGCAGTGCTCGACAGGGGGCATTGGGAGATACGCAGTATTTT. Protein: CSARQGALGDTQYF.

CDR3 loop: CSVNGGLGNTDTQYF. The CDR3 nucleotides are TGCAGCGTTAATGGGGGACTAGGAAACACAGATACGCAGTATTTT. The rearrangement links TRBV29-1 to TRBJ2-3, with 8 bases lining up with TRBD2. The V segment lost 5 bases and the J segment 2 bases; nucleotides outside the gene matches: 9. Germline lookup yields CDR1 SQVTM and CDR2 ANQGSEA. The CDR3 is made up of 15 amino acids.

To note about this clonotype: This may be a read error: a much more frequent sequence differs by one nucleotide. The chain couples TRBV19 to TRBJ2-1; D possibly corresponds to TRBD1 (6 bases). This CDR3 is built from 13 residues. Germline-derived CDR1 and CDR2 are LNHDA and SQIVND (reference sequence). V was trimmed by 8 bases and J by 10 bases, leaving 18 bases between them. CDR3 sequence: CASEAWGRTEQFF. The CDR3 DNA sequence: TGTGCCAGTGAAGCGTGGGGGCGTACGGAGCAGTTCTTC.

This clonotype was counted between two and nine times. This chain uses TRBV4-2 with TRBJ2-3, with 8 nucleotides matching TRBD2. CDR3 length: 15 amino acids. V was pared by 2 bases and J by 4 bases, with 5 bases of the junction left unmatched. The germline gives CDR1 LGHNA, CDR2 YNFKEQ. The CDR3 nucleotides read TGTGCCAGCAGCCAAACGGGCGGGAGGTCAGATACGCAGTATTTT. Its translation: CASSQTGGRSDTQYF.

This clonotype was seen many times. This sequence joins TRBV29-1 and TRBJ2-1, with 7 bases matching TRBD2. CDR1 is SQVTM and CDR2 is ANQGSEA in the germline V gene. The CDR3 is made up of 13 amino acids. V lost 4 bases and J lost 5; bases outside the gene matches: 5. CDR3 sequence: CSVGRELNNEQFF. CDR3 sequence (DNA): TGCAGCGTTGGGCGGGAGCTTAACAATGAGCAGTTCTTC.

This clonotype was seen a single time. The gene calls are TRBV19 and TRBJ2-5; D is unclear. Germline values: CDR1 LNHDA, CDR2 SQIVND (reference sequence). The V end lost 1 base, the J end lost 3 bases, and 6 bases lay between the germline ends. CDR3 length: 13 amino acids. The CDR3 coding sequence is TGTGCCAGTAGTATAGTACTCGAAGAGACCCAGTACTTC. Translated: CASSIVLEETQYF.

This clonotype was seen repeatedly, ten times or more. The rearrangement uses TRBV2 and TRBJ1-1; 7 nucleotides align to TRBD1. With 5 bases clipped from V and 6 bases from J, the junction kept 6 bases outside the gene matches. Germline lookup yields CDR1 SNHLY and CDR2 FYNNEI. The CDR3 has 13 amino acids. CDR3 sequence (DNA): TGTGCCAGCAGTTACACAGGGGAAGCTGAAGCTTTCTTT. It encodes CASSYTGEAEAFF.

This clonotype occurred once. It may be a read error: a sequence one base away is much more abundant. This chain links TRBV19 with TRBJ1-5, with D possibly matching TRBD1 (5 bases). V lost 9 bases and J lost 4, with 13 bases in between. CDR3 size: 13 residues. CDR1 and CDR2 (germline): LNHDA, SQIVND (reference sequence). Written as DNA, the CDR3 is TGTGCCAGCAGGGACGGGGGGAATCAGCCCCAGCATTTT. Its protein product is CASRDGGNQPQHF. Full variable domain (rest looked up from reference TRBV19 and TRBJ1-5): DGGITQSPKYLFRKEGQNVTLSCEQNLNHDAMYWYRQDPGQGLRLIYYSQIVNDFQKGDIAEGYSVSREKKESFPLTVTSAQKNPTAFYLCASRDGGNQPQHFGDGTRLSIL.

This chain connects TRBV20-1 to TRBJ2-5, with 12 bases fitting TRBD2. The V and J ends lost 6 bases and 6 bases, in that order; junction bases with no gene match: 14. The germline V gene has CDR1 DFQATT and CDR2 SNEGSKA (reference sequence). This CDR3 has 16 residues. The CDR3 spells CSAAGLAGSRGKTQYF. The CDR3 region has the DNA TGCAGTGCAGCGGGACTAGCGGGCAGCCGGGGCAAGACCCAGTACTTC.

The chain uses TRBV30 and TRBJ1-1; D gene uncertain. CDR3 length: 13 amino acids. Germline V gene data show CDR1 as GTSNPN and CDR2 as SVGIG (reference sequence). V was clipped by 4 bases and J by 1 base, with 10 bases between them. CDR3 residues: CAWTPAGNTEAFF. The CDR3, as DNA: TGTGCCTGGACCCCGGCGGGGAACACTGAAGCTTTCTTT.